Listed here is a single T cell receptor beta chain. The protocol was immunoSEQ multiplex PCR, while the TCRdb copy is restricted to in-frame clones and leaves out a portion. The sample lists 83,000 or so clones; around nine tenths were seen once. The CDR3 has 13 amino acids. CDR1 SGHTA and CDR2 FQGNSA come from the germline V gene. Deletions cut 5 bases from V and 7 bases from J, with 12 bases between. The entry originates in a study of blood T cell repertoires in COVID-19. Study in general: Researchers got acute and convalescent COVID-19 samples from the United States, Italy and Spain. In each case, the material was cDNA or gDNA derived from T cells, B-cell-depleted T cells, or PBMCs.

This sequence joins TRBV7-2 and TRBJ2-1; D uncertain. The sequence came from a man at least 80 years old with active or convalescent COVID-19. Sequencing was carried out using peripheral blood. DNA for the CDR3: TGTGCCAGCAGCGTTCCATCCCGGAATGAGCAGTTCTTC. Amino acid sequence: CASSVPSRNEQFF.